One and the same sample provided the 27 T cell receptor beta chains below, sequenced in a study of T-cell memory formation after mild COVID-19. TCRdb reprocessed the 5' RACE reads via MiXCR and lists one record per CDR3 protein. The repertoire includes approximately 340,000 distinct CDR3 sequences, approximately 15% of them detected once, and about a fifth sits in the top ten. Input material: PBMCs or a T cell subset sorted from them (not recorded which). The source of these receptors is a man aged 18 to 30 who had mild COVID-19 (a few samples of this study predate the infection). Cell type and time point are not known.

The chain carries TRBV4-1 and TRBJ2-3, with 8 bases that match TRBD1. V was pared by 1 base and J by 3 bases, with 6 bases of the junction left unmatched. CDR1 is MGHRA and CDR2 is YSYEKL in the germline V gene. This CDR3 region has 16 residues. The CDR3 loop reads CASSQAWTGWTDTQYF. The CDR3 nucleotides are TGCGCCAGCAGCCAAGCGTGGACAGGGTGGACAGATACGCAGTATTTT.

V is TRBV29-1 and J is TRBJ1-2, with D possibly TRBD1 on 5 matching bases. In germline, CDR1 is SQVTM, CDR2 ANQGSEA. Trimming pared 7 bases from V and 2 bases from J, leaving 8 bases between. This CDR3 is 11 amino acids long. The chain's CDR3 is CSARENYGYTF. Written as DNA, the CDR3 is TGCAGCGCCAGGGAGAACTATGGCTACACCTTC.

This clonotype was picked up many times. The V call is TRBV7-2, the J call TRBJ2-7; D possibly corresponds to TRBD2 (6 bases). This CDR3 has 13 residues. CDR1 and CDR2 (germline): SGHTA, FQGNSA. Trimming pared 4 bases from V and 2 bases from J, leaving 9 bases between. The CDR3, as DNA: TGTGCCAGCAGCTGGAGGGATACCTACGAGCAGTACGTC. This translates into CASSWRDTYEQYV.

This clonotype was seen a few times. The chain combines TRBV6-5 with TRBJ1-2; D is possibly TRBD1 (6 bases). This CDR3 spans 15 amino acids. Germline V gives CDR1 MNHEY, CDR2 SVGAGI. Trimming shortened V by 2 bases and J by 4 bases, and 14 bases separated the two germline ends. CDR3 amino acids: CASSYTRGGVYGYTF. DNA of the CDR3: TGTGCCAGCAGTTACACCAGGGGAGGGGTCTATGGCTACACCTTC.

This chain links TRBV6-2 or TRBV6-3 with TRBJ2-2; TRBD2 agrees at 8 bases. The CDR3 spans 15 residues. The J segment lost 6 bases and the V segment lost 0 bases, leaving 3 bases of the junction unmatched. Per the germline V gene, CDR1 is MNHEY and CDR2 is SVGEGT. For the CDR3, the DNA is TGTGCCAGCAGTTACTCGTTTAGCGGGGCCGGGGAGCTGTTTTTT. It yields the protein CASSYSFSGAGELFF.

Of note for this clonotype: At one end the junction does not follow the germline gene, possibly because of a read error. Here the CDR3 DNA reads TGTGCCATCAGTGAGTCGACTCGTTTGGGACCGGCGAGGCGACTCTTC. It yields the protein CAISESTRLGPARRLF. V and J are TRBV10-3 and TRBJ1-2; a weak D match, TRBD1 (5 bases). Germline assignment: CDR1 ENHRY and CDR2 SYGVKD. The CDR3 consists of 16 residues.

Points on this clonotype: A much larger clone differs from this one at a single base, so this may be a read error. The gene calls are TRBV4-2 and TRBJ2-3, with D tentatively TRBD1 or TRBD2 (5 bases each). V dropped 3 bases and J dropped 7 bases, with 8 bases sitting between them. CDR3 size: 12 residues. CDR1 LGHNA and CDR2 YNFKEQ come from the germline V gene. The CDR3 loop reads CASSHGANTQYF. CDR3 DNA sequence: TGTGCCAGCAGCCACGGGGCGAATACGCAGTATTTT.

This clonotype has just a few counts. The gene calls are TRBV7-9 and TRBJ1-1, with D tentatively TRBD1 (6 bases). The V gene lost 1 base and the J gene lost 5 bases, with 14 bases spanning the gap. The CDR3 covers 15 residues. Germline CDR1 is SEHNR and CDR2 is FQNEAQ (reference sequence). CDR3 DNA sequence: TGTGCCAGCAGCTTAGTAGCGGGGGCGCGGACTGAAGCTTTCTTT. Translating gives CASSLVAGARTEAFF.

This clonotype appeared a few times. The V and J genes are TRBV6-1 and TRBJ1-6; 10 nucleotides agree with TRBD1. The germline gives CDR1 MNHNS, CDR2 SASEGT. Trimming cost V 6 bases and J 9 bases; bases outside gene matches: 8. This CDR3 region has 15 residues. The CDR3, as DNA: TGTGCCAGCAGCCAGACAGGGGGCGAGAGTTCACCCCTCCACTTT. The encoded protein is CASSQTGGESSPLHF.

The chain carries TRBV5-1 and TRBJ1-2, with 10 bases that match TRBD1. V gave up 3 bases and J gave up 3 bases; unmatched junction bases: 5. Germline values: CDR1 SGHRS, CDR2 YFSETQ. This CDR3 has 15 residues. The CDR3: CASSSDRGPHYGYTF. The CDR3 bases are TGCGCCAGCAGCTCTGACAGGGGGCCGCACTATGGCTACACCTTC.

This rearrangement joins TRBV7-9 to TRBJ2-1; D is ambiguous. The germline gives CDR1 SEHNR, CDR2 FQNEAQ (reference sequence). There are 15 residues in the CDR3. Trimming shortened V by 5 bases and J by 2 bases, and 13 bases separated the two germline ends. In DNA form, the CDR3 reads TGTGCCAGCAGCCCCCAAGGTGGTCCCTACAATGAGCAGTTCTTC. Translation: CASSPQGGPYNEQFF.

V and J are TRBV7-9 and TRBJ2-3; D is tentatively TRBD1 or TRBD2 (6 bases each). The CDR3 consists of 16 residues. Germline lookup yields CDR1 SEHNR and CDR2 FQNEAQ (reference sequence). Trimming removed 5 bases from V and 1 base from J, with 16 bases in between. CDR3 bases: TGTGCCAGCAGCACCTTAACGGGGGCCGGCACAGATACGCAGTATTTT. Protein sequence: CASSTLTGAGTDTQYF.

This clonotype appeared a few times. V is TRBV12-3 or TRBV12-4 and J is TRBJ2-7; D is possibly TRBD1 (7 bases). The V gene lost 3 bases and the J gene lost 4 bases, with 16 bases spanning the gap. The CDR3 extends over 15 amino acids. The CDR3 protein is CASSLGQGDLYEQYV. CDR3 bases: TGTGCCAGCAGTTTGGGTCAGGGGGACTTATACGAGCAGTACGTC.

CDR3 sequence: CASSLGDTRSGNTIYF. CDR3 DNA: TGCGCCAGCAGCTTGGGAGACACCCGCTCTGGAAACACCATATATTTT. The chain links TRBV5-1 to TRBJ1-3, with D hard to call. Germline assignment: CDR1 SGHRS and CDR2 YFSETQ. V shed 0 bases and J shed 0 bases, with 10 bases lying between them. The CDR3 is 16 amino acids.

This clonotype was counted between two and nine times. The chain uses TRBV7-2 and TRBJ2-2; D is uncertain. V was clipped by 1 base and J by 1 base, with 13 bases between them. CDR1 SGHTA and CDR2 FQGNSA come from the germline V gene. CDR3 size: 17 residues. The CDR3 protein is CASSLVPVQLNTGELFF. The CDR3 bases are TGTGCCAGCAGCTTAGTACCGGTACAGCTGAACACCGGGGAGCTGTTTTTT.

This clonotype was seen more than once but under ten times. The chain joins TRBV4-2 to TRBJ2-1; D not resolved. Germline V gene data show CDR1 as LGHNA and CDR2 as YNFKEQ. Trimming shortened V by 1 base and J by 2 bases, and 9 bases separated the two germline ends. CDR3 size: 15 residues. CDR3 in amino acids: CASSQGSATYNEQFF. The CDR3 DNA reads as TGTGCCAGCAGCCAAGGCAGCGCCACCTACAATGAGCAGTTCTTC.

The chain recombines TRBV5-1 with TRBJ2-7; D is ambiguous. Deletions cut 0 bases from V and 9 bases from J, with 10 bases between. This CDR3 has 12 residues. Per germline, CDR1 SGHRS and CDR2 YFSETQ. CDR3 nucleotide sequence: TGCGCCAGCAGCTTGGACCGTTCCGGGCAGTACTTC. Translation gives CASSLDRSGQYF.

This clonotype has more than one count but fewer than ten. The CDR3, as DNA: TGTGCCAGCAGCTCGGGGGGGCAGGGAGATACGCAGTATTTT. This codes for CASSSGGQGDTQYF. The genes are TRBV7-2 and TRBJ2-3; the match to TRBD2 covers 8 bases. The germline CDR1 and CDR2 sequences are SGHTA and FQGNSA. The CDR3 is made up of 14 amino acids. The trim removed 4 bases at V and 5 bases at J, leaving 5 bases unmatched.

This chain connects TRBV11-2 to TRBJ2-7; 12 bases line up with TRBD1. After removal of 1 base from V and 4 bases from J, the junction contained 5 bases not matched to a gene. The CDR3 sequence is 16 residues long. The germline CDR1 and CDR2 sequences are SGHAT and FQNNGV. CDR3 amino acids: CASSLAGTGGHYEQYF. The CDR3 nucleotides read TGTGCCAGCAGCTTAGCTGGGACAGGGGGCCATTACGAGCAGTACTTC.

Many counts were recorded for this clonotype. V gene TRBV9 combines with J gene TRBJ2-3; the match to TRBD1 covers 7 bases. Germline V gene lookup returns CDR1 SGDLS and CDR2 YYNGEE. V gave up 5 bases and J gave up 6 bases; unmatched junction bases: 21. The CDR3 is 18 residues long. CDR3: CASSERGYQGDSGDTQYF. CDR3 nucleotides: TGTGCCAGCAGTGAAAGAGGGTATCAGGGGGATTCCGGGGATACGCAGTATTTT.

The chain links TRBV21-1 to TRBJ2-5. TRBV21-1 is a known pseudogene. The CDR3 sequence is 10 residues long. The CDR3 DNA reads TGTGCCATCCGCCAAGAGACCCAGTACTTC. Translating gives CAIRQETQYF.

This clonotype showed up just a few times. V is TRBV4-2 and J is TRBJ2-3, with a possible D match to TRBD2 (6 bases). CDR3 length equals 14 residues. V dropped 4 bases and J dropped 6 bases, with 14 bases sitting between them. Germline loops: CDR1 LGHNA, CDR2 YNFKEQ. DNA of the CDR3: TGTGCCAGCAGCCCCGGGACTCCAATGGATACGCAGTATTTT. Translated: CASSPGTPMDTQYF.

Only a few counts were recorded for this clonotype. V usage is TRBV6-2 or TRBV6-3 and J usage is TRBJ2-3; 7 bases match TRBD1. The CDR3 runs to 14 residues. Germline CDR1 and CDR2: MNHEY and SVGEGT. J lost 3 bases, V lost 6 bases, and 6 bases had no gene match. The CDR3 here is CASRLDRTTDTQYF. The CDR3 DNA reads TGTGCCAGCAGATTGGACAGGACAACAGATACGCAGTATTTT.

The chain recombines TRBV6-5 with TRBJ1-2, with TRBD1 identical over 7 bases. The V gene's germline CDR1 is MNHEY and CDR2 SVGAGI. The CDR3 has 14 amino acids. Germline trimming cut 5 bases from V and 2 bases from J; bases unmatched to any gene: 5. CDR3: CASSNSGQNYGYTF. DNA for the CDR3: TGTGCCAGCAGTAATTCGGGACAGAACTATGGCTACACCTTC.

The chain recombines TRBV4-1 with TRBJ1-5, with a weak D call TRBD1 (5 bases). The CDR3 is made up of 15 amino acids. Trimming removed 2 bases from V and 2 bases from J, with 10 bases in between. Germline V CDR1 and CDR2: MGHRA, YSYEKL. The DNA for the CDR3 is TGCGCCAGCAGCCAACAGGGTAATGGCAATCAGCCCCAGCATTTT. Its translation is CASSQQGNGNQPQHF.

This clonotype was detected many times. The germline gene is not matched at one end of the junction; a read error may be the cause. The chain combines TRBV11-2 with TRBJ2-1; D ambiguous. The CDR3 length is 12 residues. Germline V gives CDR1 SGHAT, CDR2 FQNNGV. The CDR3: CASSLGRNEQFF. The CDR3 nucleotides read TGCGCCAGCAGCTTGGGTCGGAATGAGCAGTTCTTC.

The V call is TRBV29-1, the J call TRBJ1-2; D unresolved. The CDR3 is made up of 13 amino acids. V was shortened by 2 bases and J by 4 bases, with 11 bases between the two germline ends. In germline, CDR1 is SQVTM, CDR2 ANQGSEA. The CDR3 bases are TGCAGCGTTGAATCCGGGCAGCTCTATGGCTACACCTTC. It encodes CSVESGQLYGYTF.